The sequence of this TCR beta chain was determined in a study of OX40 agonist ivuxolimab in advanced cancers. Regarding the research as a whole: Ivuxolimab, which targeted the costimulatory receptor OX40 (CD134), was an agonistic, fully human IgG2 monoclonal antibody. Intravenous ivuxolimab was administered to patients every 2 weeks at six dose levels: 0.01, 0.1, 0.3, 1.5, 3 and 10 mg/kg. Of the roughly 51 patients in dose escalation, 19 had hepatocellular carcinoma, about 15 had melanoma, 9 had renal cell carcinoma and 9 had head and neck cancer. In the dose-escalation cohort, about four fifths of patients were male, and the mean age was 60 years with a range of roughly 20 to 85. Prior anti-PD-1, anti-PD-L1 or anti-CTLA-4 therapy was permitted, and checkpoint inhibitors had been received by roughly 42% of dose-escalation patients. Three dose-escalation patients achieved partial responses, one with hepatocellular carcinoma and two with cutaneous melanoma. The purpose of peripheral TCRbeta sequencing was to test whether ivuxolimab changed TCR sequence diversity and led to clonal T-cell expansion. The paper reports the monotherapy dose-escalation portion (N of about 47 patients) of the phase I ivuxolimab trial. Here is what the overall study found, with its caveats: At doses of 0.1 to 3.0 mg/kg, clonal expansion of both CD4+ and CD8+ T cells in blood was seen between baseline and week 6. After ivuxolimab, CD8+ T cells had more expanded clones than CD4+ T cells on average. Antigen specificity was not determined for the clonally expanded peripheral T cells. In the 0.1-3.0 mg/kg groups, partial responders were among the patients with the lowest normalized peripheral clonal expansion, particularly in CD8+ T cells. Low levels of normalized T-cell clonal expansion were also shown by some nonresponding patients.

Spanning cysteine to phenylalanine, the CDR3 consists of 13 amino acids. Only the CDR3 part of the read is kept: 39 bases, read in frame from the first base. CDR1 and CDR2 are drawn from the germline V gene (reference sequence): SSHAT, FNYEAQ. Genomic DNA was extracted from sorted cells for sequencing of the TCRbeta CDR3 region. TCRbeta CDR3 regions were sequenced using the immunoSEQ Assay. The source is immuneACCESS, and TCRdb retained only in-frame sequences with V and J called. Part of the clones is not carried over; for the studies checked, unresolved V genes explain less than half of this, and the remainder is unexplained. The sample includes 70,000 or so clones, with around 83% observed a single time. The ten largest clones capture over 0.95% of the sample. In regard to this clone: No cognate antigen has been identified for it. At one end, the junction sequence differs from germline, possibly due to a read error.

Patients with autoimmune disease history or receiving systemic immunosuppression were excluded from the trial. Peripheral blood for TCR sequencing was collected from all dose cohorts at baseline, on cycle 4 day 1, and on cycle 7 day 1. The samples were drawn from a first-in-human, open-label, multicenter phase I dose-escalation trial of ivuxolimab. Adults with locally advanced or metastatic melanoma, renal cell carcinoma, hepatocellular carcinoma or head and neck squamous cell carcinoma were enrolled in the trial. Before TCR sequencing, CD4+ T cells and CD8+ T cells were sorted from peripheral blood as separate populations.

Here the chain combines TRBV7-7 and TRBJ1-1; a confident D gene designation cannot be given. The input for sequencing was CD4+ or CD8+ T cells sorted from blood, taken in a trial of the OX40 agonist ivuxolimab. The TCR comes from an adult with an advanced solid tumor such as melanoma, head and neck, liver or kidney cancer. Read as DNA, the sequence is TGTGCTAGCAGCAAAAGTGAAAACACTGAAGCTTTCTTT. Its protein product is CASSKSENTEAFF.